This T cell receptor beta chain originates from a study of T cell responses to AZD1222 COVID-19 vaccine. In the case of this clone: Its antigen is currently unknown.

Study-level points and caveats: Spike-specific TCR breadth and depth went up after people got two AZD1222 doses. Seropositive at baseline were only five or six AZD1222 recipients. Donor demographics were predominantly white British with a female majority; clonal diversity may be underestimated. Repertoire sampling was restricted to post-peak T cell response timepoints.

Assay used: immunoSEQ multiplex PCR; TCRdb lists only in-frame clones, some missing. The sample holds about 160,000 clones, 92% seen once. Trimming removed 4 bases from V and 6 bases from J, with 22 bases in between. Germline-derived CDR1 and CDR2 are SGDLS and YYNGEE. The CDR3 covers 16 residues. This TCR was sampled from an adult in good health. The chain uses TRBV9 and TRBJ2-5; the D is unclear. The material was peripheral blood, obtained on day 0 of MenACWY control vaccination. Here the CDR3 reads CASSPSTLYTVQTQYF. The CDR3 bases are TGTGCCAGCAGCCCAAGCACCCTATATACGGTGCAGACCCAGTACTTC. Based on the CDR3 plus reference TRBV9 and TRBJ2-5, the full variable domain is DSGVTQTPKHLITATGQRVTLRCSPRSGDLSVYWYQQSLDQGLQFLIQYYNGEERAKGNILERFSAQQFPDLHSELNLSSLELGDSALYFCASSPSTLYTVQTQYFGPGTRLLVL.